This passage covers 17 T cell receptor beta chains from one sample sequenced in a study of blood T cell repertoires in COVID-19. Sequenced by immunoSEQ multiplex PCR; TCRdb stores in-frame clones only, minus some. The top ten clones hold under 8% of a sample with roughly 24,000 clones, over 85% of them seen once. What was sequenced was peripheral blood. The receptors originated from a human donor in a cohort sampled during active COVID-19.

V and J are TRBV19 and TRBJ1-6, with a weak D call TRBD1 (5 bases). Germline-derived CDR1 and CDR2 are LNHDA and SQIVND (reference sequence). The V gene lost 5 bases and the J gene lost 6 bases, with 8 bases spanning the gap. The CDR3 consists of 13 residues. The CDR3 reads CASSPGFNSPLHF. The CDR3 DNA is TGTGCCAGTAGTCCAGGGTTTAATTCACCCCTCCACTTT.

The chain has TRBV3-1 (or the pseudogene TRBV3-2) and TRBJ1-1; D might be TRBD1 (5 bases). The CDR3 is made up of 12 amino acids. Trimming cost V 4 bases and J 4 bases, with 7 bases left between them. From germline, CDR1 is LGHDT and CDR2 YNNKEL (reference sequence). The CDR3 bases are TGTGCCAGCAGCCTGACAGTCACTGAAGCTTTCTTT. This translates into CASSLTVTEAFF.

The CDR3 reads CASSSRVEGNTIYF. DNA of the CDR3: TGTGCCAGCAGCTCCAGGGTAGAGGGAAACACCATATATTTT. This sequence joins TRBV5-4 and TRBJ1-3; a weak D match, TRBD1 (5 bases). V was shortened by 3 bases and J by 4 bases, with 11 bases between the two germline ends. This CDR3 region has 14 residues. The germline V gene has CDR1 SGHNT and CDR2 YYREEE (reference sequence).

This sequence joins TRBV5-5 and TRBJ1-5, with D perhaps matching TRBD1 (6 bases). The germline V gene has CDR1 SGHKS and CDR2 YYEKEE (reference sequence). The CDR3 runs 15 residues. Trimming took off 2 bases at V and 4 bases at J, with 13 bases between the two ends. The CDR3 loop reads CASSFAGAINQPQHF. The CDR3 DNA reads TGTGCCAGCAGCTTTGCGGGGGCGATAAATCAGCCCCAGCATTTT.

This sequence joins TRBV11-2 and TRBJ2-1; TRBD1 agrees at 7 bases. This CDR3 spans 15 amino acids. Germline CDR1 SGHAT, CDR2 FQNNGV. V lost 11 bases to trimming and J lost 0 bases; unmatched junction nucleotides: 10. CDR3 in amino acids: CASIGGSGSYNEQFF. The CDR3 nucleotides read TGTGCCTCAATAGGGGGCTCCGGCTCCTACAATGAGCAGTTCTTC.

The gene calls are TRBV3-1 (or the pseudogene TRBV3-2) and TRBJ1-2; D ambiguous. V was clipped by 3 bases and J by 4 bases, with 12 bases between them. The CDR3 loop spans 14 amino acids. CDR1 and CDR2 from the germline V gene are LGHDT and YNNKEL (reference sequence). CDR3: CASSHGAVGYGYTF. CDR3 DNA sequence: TGTGCCAGCAGCCACGGCGCGGTGGGCTATGGCTACACCTTC.

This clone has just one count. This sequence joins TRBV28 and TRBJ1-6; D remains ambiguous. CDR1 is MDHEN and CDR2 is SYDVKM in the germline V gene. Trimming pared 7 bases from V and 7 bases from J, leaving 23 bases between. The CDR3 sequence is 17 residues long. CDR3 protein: CASTSGSSWPPNSPLHF. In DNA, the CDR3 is TGTGCCAGCACGTCGGGGAGTTCCTGGCCTCCAAATTCACCCCTCCACTTT.

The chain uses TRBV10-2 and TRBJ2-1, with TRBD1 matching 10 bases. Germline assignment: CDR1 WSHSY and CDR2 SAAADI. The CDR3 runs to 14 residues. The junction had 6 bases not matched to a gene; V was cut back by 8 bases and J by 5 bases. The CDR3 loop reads CASFGTGDHNEQFF. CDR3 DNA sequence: TGCGCCAGCTTTGGGACAGGGGACCACAATGAGCAGTTCTTC.

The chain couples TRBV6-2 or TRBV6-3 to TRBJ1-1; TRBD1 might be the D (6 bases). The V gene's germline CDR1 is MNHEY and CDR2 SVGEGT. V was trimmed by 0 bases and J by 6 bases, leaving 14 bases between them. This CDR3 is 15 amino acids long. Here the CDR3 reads CASSYSGGLVAEAFF. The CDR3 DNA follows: TGTGCCAGCAGTTACTCTGGGGGCCTGGTCGCTGAAGCTTTCTTT.

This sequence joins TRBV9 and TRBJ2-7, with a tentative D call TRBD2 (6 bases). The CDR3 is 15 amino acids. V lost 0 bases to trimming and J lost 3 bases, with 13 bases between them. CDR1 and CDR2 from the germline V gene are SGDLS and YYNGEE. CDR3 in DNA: TGTGCCAGCAGCGTAGAACCGAGCGGGTTCTACGAGCAGTACTTC. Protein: CASSVEPSGFYEQYF.

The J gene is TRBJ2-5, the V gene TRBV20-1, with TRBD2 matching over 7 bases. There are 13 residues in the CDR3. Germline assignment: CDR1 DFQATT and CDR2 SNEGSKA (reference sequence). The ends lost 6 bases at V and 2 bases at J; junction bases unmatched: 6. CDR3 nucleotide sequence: TGCAGTGCGAGTCTAGCGGCACAAGAGACCCAGTACTTC. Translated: CSASLAAQETQYF.

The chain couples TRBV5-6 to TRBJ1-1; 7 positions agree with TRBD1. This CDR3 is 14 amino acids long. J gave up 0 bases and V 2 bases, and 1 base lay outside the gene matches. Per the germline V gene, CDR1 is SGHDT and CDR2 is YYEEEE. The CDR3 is CASSFTGVNTEAFF. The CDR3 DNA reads TGTGCCAGCAGCTTTACAGGGGTGAACACTGAAGCTTTCTTT.

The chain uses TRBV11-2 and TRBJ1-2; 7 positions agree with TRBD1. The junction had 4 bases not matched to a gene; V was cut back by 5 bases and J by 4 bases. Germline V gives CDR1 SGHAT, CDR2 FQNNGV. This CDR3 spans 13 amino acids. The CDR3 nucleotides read TGTGCCAGCAGCGTACAGGGGATCTATGGCTACACCTTC. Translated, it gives CASSVQGIYGYTF.

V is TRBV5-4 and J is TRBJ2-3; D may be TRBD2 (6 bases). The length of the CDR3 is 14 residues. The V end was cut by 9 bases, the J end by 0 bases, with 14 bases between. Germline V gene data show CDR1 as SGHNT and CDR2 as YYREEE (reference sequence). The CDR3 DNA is TGTGCCACCAGAGCCGGGGGTAGCACAGATACGCAGTATTTT. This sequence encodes CATRAGGSTDTQYF.

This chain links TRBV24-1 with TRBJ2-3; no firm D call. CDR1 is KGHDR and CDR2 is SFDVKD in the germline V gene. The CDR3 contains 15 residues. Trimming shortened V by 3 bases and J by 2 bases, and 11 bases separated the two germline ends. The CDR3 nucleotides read TGTGCCACCAGTGATGGCGGCCTTGACACAGATACGCAGTATTTT. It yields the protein CATSDGGLDTDTQYF.

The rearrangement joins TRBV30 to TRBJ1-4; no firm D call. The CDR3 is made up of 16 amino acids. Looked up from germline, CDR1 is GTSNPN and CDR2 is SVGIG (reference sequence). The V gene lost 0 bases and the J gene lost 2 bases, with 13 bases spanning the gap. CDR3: CAWSVIRFGTNEKLFF. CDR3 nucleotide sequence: TGTGCCTGGAGTGTAATTCGTTTCGGGACTAATGAAAAACTGTTTTTT. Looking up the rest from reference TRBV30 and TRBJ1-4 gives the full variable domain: SQTIHQWPATLVQPVGSPLSLECTVEGTSNPNLYWYRQAAGRGLQLLFYSVGIGQISSEVPQNLSASRPQDRQFILSSKKLLLSDSGFYLCAWSVIRFGTNEKLFFGSGTQLSVL.

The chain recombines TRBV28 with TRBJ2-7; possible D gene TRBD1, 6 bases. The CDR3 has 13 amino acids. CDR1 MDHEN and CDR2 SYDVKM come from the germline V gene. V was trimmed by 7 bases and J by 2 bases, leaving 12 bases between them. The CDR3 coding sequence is TGTGCCAGCACCTCAGGGGAACCCTACGAGCAGTACTTC. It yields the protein CASTSGEPYEQYF. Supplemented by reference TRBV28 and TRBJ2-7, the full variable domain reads DVKVTQSSRYLVKRTGEKVFLECVQDMDHENMFWYRQDPGLGLRLIYFSYDVKMKEKGDIPEGYSVSREKKERFSLILESASTNQTSMYLCASTSGEPYEQYFGPGTRLTVT.